The rows below give T cell receptor beta chains drawn from one sample of a study of T cell responses to AZD1222 COVID-19 vaccine. Generated by immunoSEQ multiplex PCR, the TCRdb table keeps only in-frame clones and is missing some. The table has around 120,000 clones, 70% to 90% seen once; the top ten hold about 2.5%. The sequencing used peripheral blood, collected 28 days after the second AZD1222 dose. These receptor sequences come from an adult who received the AZD1222 COVID-19 vaccine. Each CDR3 is given with its conserved first and last residue. Each record gives: J gene, D gene, CDR3 length, V gene, clone size, CDR3 DNA, CDR3 protein. D genes are given only for firm matches. A row's size may be missing; if present it is once, few, many or a size class.

>TRBJ2-7|TRBD2|16|TRBV7-9|NA
TGTGCCAGCAGCTTAGCGCCCAGCGGGGCTTCCTACGAGCAGTACTTC
CASSLAPSGASYEQYF
>TRBJ2-1|NA|16|TRBV29-1|NA
TGCAGCGTTGATACAATAGGACCCGGGTCCTACAATGAGCAGTTCTTC
CSVDTIGPGSYNEQFF
>TRBJ1-3|NA|13|TRBV27|NA
TGTGCCAGCCGCCTTGGATCTGGAAACACCATATATTTT
CASRLGSGNTIYF
>TRBJ2-7|NA|11|TRBV24-1|NA
TGTGCCACCAGTGGGGGAGCTGAGCAGTACTTC
CATSGGAEQYF
>TRBJ1-3|NA|17|TRBV7-2|NA
TGTGCCAGCAGCTTATACAGCTCGGTACAGTCTGGAAACACCATATATTTT
CASSLYSSVQSGNTIYF
>TRBJ2-1|TRBD1|16|TRBV28|NA
TGTGCCAGCAGTTTATTAGGGACAGGGGGCACGAATGAGCAGTTCTTC
CASSLLGTGGTNEQFF
>TRBJ2-1|TRBD2|15|TRBV9|NA
TGTGCCAGCAGCGAAACCGGGACTAGAGACAATGAGCAGTTCTTC
CASSETGTRDNEQFF
>TRBJ1-1|TRBD1|15|TRBV4-2|NA
TGTGCCAGCAGCCCCCAAGAGGGGGCGAACACTGAAGCTTTCTTT
CASSPQEGANTEAFF
>TRBJ1-3|TRBD1|16|TRBV2|NA
TGTGCCAGCAGTGCGAGGACAGGGGGCGATGGAAACACCATATATTTT
CASSARTGGDGNTIYF
>TRBJ1-6|NA|12|TRBV28|few
TGTGCCAGCAGTTTCAACCGGAGACCCCTCCACTTT
CASSFNRRPLHF
>TRBJ1-5|TRBD1|15|TRBV18|NA
TGTGCCAGCTCACAGGACAGGGATGTAGGTCAGCCCCAGCATTTT
CASSQDRDVGQPQHF
>TRBJ2-3|TRBD2|16|TRBV5-1|NA
TGCGCCAGCAGCTTTCCTAGCGGGACGCCCACAGATACGCAGTATTTT
CASSFPSGTPTDTQYF
>TRBJ1-2|TRBD1|14|TRBV4-1|NA
TGCGCCAGCAGCCAGCCCAGGGGGAACTATGGCTACACCTTC
CASSQPRGNYGYTF
>TRBJ1-4|NA|14|TRBV5-1|NA
TGCGCCAGCAGCTTGGTTCCCGATTCCGAAAAACTGTTTTTT
CASSLVPDSEKLFF
>TRBJ1-1|TRBD1|14|TRBV14|NA
TGTGCCAGCAGACGACAGGGGGTGAACACTGAAGCTTTCTTT
CASRRQGVNTEAFF
>TRBJ1-2|NA|13|TRBV7-9|NA
TGTGCCAGCAGCTTAGAAAGGGCCTATGGCTACACCTTC
CASSLERAYGYTF
>TRBJ2-2|NA|13|TRBV3-1/TRBV3-2|NA
TGTGCCAGCAGCCAATATTATACCGGGGAGCTGTTTTTT
CASSQYYTGELFF
>TRBJ1-2|NA|14|TRBV28|NA
TGTGCCAGCACCCCTGGACAAACCAACTATGGCTACACCTTC
CASTPGQTNYGYTF
>TRBJ2-5|NA|14|TRBV30|NA
TGTGCCTGGAGCGATGACTCCTATCAAGAGACCCAGTACTTC
CAWSDDSYQETQYF
>TRBJ1-5|NA|16|TRBV6-2/TRBV6-3|NA
TGTGCCAGCAGCATCAGGAGGGGCGGCAGCAATCAGCCCCAGCATTTT
CASSIRRGGSNQPQHF